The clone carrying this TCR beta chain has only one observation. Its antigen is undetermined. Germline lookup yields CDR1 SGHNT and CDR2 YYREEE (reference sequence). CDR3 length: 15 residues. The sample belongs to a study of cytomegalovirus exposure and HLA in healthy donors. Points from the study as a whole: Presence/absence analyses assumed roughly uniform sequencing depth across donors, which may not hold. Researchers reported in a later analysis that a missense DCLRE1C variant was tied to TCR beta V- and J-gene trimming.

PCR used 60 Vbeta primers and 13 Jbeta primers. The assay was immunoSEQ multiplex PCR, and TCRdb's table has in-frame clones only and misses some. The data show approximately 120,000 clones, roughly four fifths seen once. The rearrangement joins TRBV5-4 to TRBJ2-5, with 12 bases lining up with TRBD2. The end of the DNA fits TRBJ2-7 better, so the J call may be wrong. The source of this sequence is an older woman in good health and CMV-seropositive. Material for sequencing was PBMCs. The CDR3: CASSSRTSGVREQYF. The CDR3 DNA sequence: TGTGCCAGCAGCTCAAGGACTAGCGGGGTTCGCGAGCAGTACTTC.